These 28 T cell receptor beta chains originate from one sample sequenced in a study of molecular identifiers for immune sequencing clone quantification. Each CDR3 protein is one row after TCRdb ran MiXCR on the PCR reads. The sample consists of about 640,000 distinct CDR3 sequences, around 20% of them appearing once. Material: naive CD8+ T cells from blood, with Jurkat cell RNA spiked in. Noted subset: FACS-sorted CD8+CD4-CCR7+CD45RA+ naive T cells. These receptor sequences come from a human donor in good health. Some libraries in this study had Jurkat cell RNA spiked in.

This clonotype was seen ten or more times. The chain uses TRBV12-5 and TRBJ1-1, with 7 bases identical to TRBD1. Per the germline V gene, CDR1 is LGHNT and CDR2 is FRNRAP. V shed 7 bases and J 1 base; nucleotides not matched to a gene: 3. The CDR3 spans 13 residues. CDR3 in amino acids: CASAWTGNTEAFF. The CDR3 region has the DNA TGTGCTAGTGCCTGGACAGGGAACACTGAAGCTTTCTTT.

Comment on this clonotype: A much larger clone lies one base from this, so it may be a read error. The chain uses TRBV30 and TRBJ2-7; no reliable D call. CDR1 and CDR2 (germline): GTSNPN, SVGIG (reference sequence). The CDR3 is 14 residues long. The CDR3 here is CAWSVQESSYEQCF. For the CDR3, the DNA is TGTGCCTGGAGTGTACAAGAAAGCTCCTACGAGCAGTGCTTC.

This clonotype appeared many times. The CDR3 coding sequence is TGTGCCAGCAGCTCGGGACTACTTGGCACAGATACGCAGTATTTT. Its protein is CASSSGLLGTDTQYF. The chain joins TRBV7-2 to TRBJ2-3, with TRBD2 matching over 7 bases. The CDR3 is 15 residues long. Germline CDR1 SGHTA, CDR2 FQGNSA. V was clipped by 4 bases and J by 1 base; unmatched bases: 5.

This clonotype was counted at least ten times. The gene calls are TRBV15 and TRBJ2-3; unclear D gene. The germline CDR1 and CDR2 sequences are LNHNV and YYDKDF (reference sequence). This CDR3 has 12 residues. Trimming took 1 base from V and 6 from J, leaving 5 bases between them. CDR3 in DNA: TGTGCCACCAGCAGAGTGTCGGATACGCAGTATTTT. Translated: CATSRVSDTQYF.

This clonotype was detected ten times or more. The J gene is TRBJ2-5, the V gene TRBV29-1; 10 nucleotides align to TRBD1. Germline CDR1 reads SQVTM; CDR2 reads ANQGSEA. V dropped 5 bases and J dropped 4; count of bases not matched to a gene: 10. The CDR3 runs to 15 residues. This CDR3 is CSVPGTGDLGETQYF. The CDR3 nucleotides are TGCAGCGTTCCCGGGACAGGGGATTTGGGAGAGACCCAGTACTTC.

Notes on this clonotype: This may come from a read error, since a much larger clone is one base off. V is TRBV5-1 and J is TRBJ1-1; a weak D match, TRBD1 (6 bases). Germline CDR1 reads SGHRS; CDR2 reads YFSETQ. The CDR3 spans 16 residues. The V end lost 5 bases, the J end lost 0 bases, and 17 bases lay between the germline ends. The DNA for the CDR3 is TGCGCCAGCAGGTACCCAACAGGGTCATTGAACACTGAAGCTTTCTTT. It specifies CASRYPTGSLNTEAFF.

This clonotype occurred many times. This sequence joins TRBV13 and TRBJ2-7; D not certain. CDR1 PRHDT and CDR2 FYEKMQ come from the germline V gene (reference sequence). V was pared by 5 bases and J by 2 bases, with 13 bases between. This CDR3 has 14 residues. The CDR3 sequence: CASSTWSEAYEQYF. The CDR3 nucleotides are TGTGCCAGCAGCACCTGGAGCGAGGCCTACGAGCAGTACTTC.

This clonotype was seen many times. The V gene is TRBV21-1, the J gene TRBJ1-5. TRBV21-1 represents a pseudogene. This CDR3 has 17 residues. The CDR3, as DNA: TGTGCCAGCAGCAAGGGGGGGCCGGGAGGGTGCAATCAGCCCCAGCATTTT. As protein: CASSKGGPGGCNQPQHF.

The chain carries TRBV11-2 and TRBJ2-5; 9 nucleotides match TRBD2. Germline CDR1 is SGHAT and CDR2 is FQNNGV. The CDR3 extends over 14 amino acids. Trimming removed 3 bases from V and 10 bases from J; junction bases left unmatched: 9. The CDR3 loop is CASSFDGGGAGQYF. The CDR3 nucleotides are TGTGCCAGCAGCTTTGACGGCGGGGGGGCCGGCCAGTACTTC.

This clonotype was counted ten times or more. This sequence joins TRBV20-1 and TRBJ2-7, with TRBD2 matching over 12 bases. The ends lost 7 bases at V and 3 bases at J; junction bases unmatched: 7. From germline, CDR1 is DFQATT and CDR2 SNEGSKA (reference sequence). There are 14 residues in the CDR3. CDR3 region: CSVPGLAGIYEQYF. The CDR3 DNA reads as TGCAGTGTCCCCGGACTAGCGGGGATCTACGAGCAGTACTTC.

The chain combines TRBV12-3 or TRBV12-4 with TRBJ2-1, with D tentatively TRBD2 (6 bases). V lost 5 bases and J 4 bases, leaving 27 bases between the germline ends. CDR3 length: 19 amino acids. The CDR3 nucleotides are TGTGCCAGCAGTCCATTCCGACCTAACGGGCCTAGCGCGTACAATGAGCAGTTCTTC. Translating gives CASSPFRPNGPSAYNEQFF.

This clonotype has a handful of counts. The chain links TRBV2 to TRBJ1-6; 8 bases agree with TRBD1. Germline CDR1 is SNHLY and CDR2 is FYNNEI. V was clipped by 6 bases and J by 9 bases; unmatched bases: 7. This CDR3 spans 14 amino acids. The CDR3 spells CASSGAGGASPLHF. In DNA form, the CDR3 reads TGTGCCAGCAGCGGGGCAGGGGGCGCTTCACCCCTCCACTTT.

Only a few counts were recorded for this clonotype. The V call is TRBV27, the J call TRBJ1-4; D is unresolved. Germline V gene sequence: CDR1 MNHEY, CDR2 SMNVEV (reference sequence). Trimming left V 5 bases short and J 5 bases short, with 9 bases between. This CDR3 region has 13 residues. Here the CDR3 DNA reads TGTGCCAGCAGTCCTCTGTTGAATGAAAAACTGTTTTTT. It codes for CASSPLLNEKLFF.

This clonotype has ten or more counts. The chain uses TRBV14 and TRBJ2-2; 7 nucleotides line up with TRBD1. CDR1 is SGHDN and CDR2 is FVKESK in the germline V gene. With 5 bases clipped from V and 0 bases from J, the junction kept 9 bases outside the gene matches. The CDR3 covers 17 residues. CDR3 coding DNA: TGTGCCAGCAGCAACCTACAGGGGACCCCGAACACCGGGGAGCTGTTTTTT. This gives the protein CASSNLQGTPNTGELFF.

The V call is TRBV27, the J call TRBJ2-2; TRBD2 matches at 7 bases. This CDR3 is 14 amino acids long. Per germline, CDR1 MNHEY and CDR2 SMNVEV (reference sequence). The V segment lost 6 bases and the J segment 4 bases; nucleotides outside the gene matches: 5. The CDR3 coding sequence is TGTGCCAGCAGAGTTGTAGCGGGCACCGGGGAGCTGTTTTTT. Its translation: CASRVVAGTGELFF.

Concerning this clonotype itself: Just one base apart from a much larger clone, this may be a read error. The J gene is TRBJ1-5, the V gene TRBV7-9, with D unresolved. The CDR3 has 17 residues. Per the germline V gene, CDR1 is SEHNR and CDR2 is FQNEAQ (reference sequence). The CDR3 DNA reads as TGTGCCAGCAGCTTAGAGCTGGGAACTAAGATCAATCAGCCCCGGCATTTT. It codes for CASSLELGTKINQPRHF.

This clonotype has just a few counts. The germline gene is not matched at one end of the junction; a read error may be the cause. The V gene is TRBV9, the J gene TRBJ2-7; no reliable D call. The CDR3 runs 12 residues. Germline V gene lookup returns CDR1 SGDLS and CDR2 YYNGEE. The CDR3 here is CASSVAENEQHF. In DNA form, the CDR3 reads TGTGCCAGCAGCGTAGCCGAAAACGAGCAGCACTTC.

This clonotype appeared many times. The chain carries TRBV6-9 and TRBJ2-2, with D perhaps given as TRBD1 or TRBD2 (5 bases each). CDR3 length: 15 residues. Germline-derived CDR1 and CDR2 are MNHGY and SVAAGI. V was trimmed by 8 bases and J by 0 bases, leaving 13 bases between them. In nucleotides, the CDR3 is TGTGCCAGCGGGCCTAGGGGAGCGAACACCGGGGAGCTGTTTTTT. Translated: CASGPRGANTGELFF.

This clonotype has a count of ten or more. This sequence joins TRBV5-1 and TRBJ2-3; D is ambiguous. Germline values: CDR1 SGHRS, CDR2 YFSETQ. This CDR3 contains 15 residues. V lost 0 bases to trimming and J lost 2 bases, with 10 bases between them. CDR3 amino acids: CASSLEDGYTDTQYF. DNA for the CDR3: TGCGCCAGCAGCTTGGAAGATGGGTACACAGATACGCAGTATTTT.

The chain links TRBV2 to TRBJ2-7; the D gene is possibly TRBD1 (5 bases). V lost 3 bases and J 3 bases, leaving 12 bases between the germline ends. This CDR3 region has 14 residues. From germline, CDR1 is SNHLY and CDR2 FYNNEI. Here the CDR3 DNA reads TGTGCCAGCAGTGACCCGCAGGGCCACTACGAGCAGTACTTC. Protein product: CASSDPQGHYEQYF.

This clonotype was recorded at least ten times. The rearrangement links TRBV23-1 to TRBJ2-7; perhaps TRBD2 as D (5 bases). TRBV23-1 is an ORF, with its function uncertain. The CDR3 runs to 13 residues. The V gene lost 3 bases and the J gene lost 5 bases, with 11 bases spanning the gap. The CDR3 spells CASSHPEGDEQYF. The CDR3 DNA is TGCGCCAGCAGTCACCCCGAGGGAGACGAGCAGTACTTC.

This clonotype has only a few counts. The rearrangement uses TRBV6-5 and TRBJ2-7; unclear D gene. V lost 6 bases to trimming and J lost 3 bases, with 9 bases between them. This CDR3 is built from 12 residues. Germline CDR1 is MNHEY and CDR2 is SVGAGI. CDR3 nucleotides: TGTGCCAGCAGAGGGTTTAGCTACGAGCAGTACTTC. Translating gives CASRGFSYEQYF.

A note on this clonotype: A read error is possible here, since a much larger clone lies one base away. The V call is TRBV12-3 or TRBV12-4, the J call TRBJ2-2, with D unclear. This CDR3 has 13 amino acids. The CDR3 DNA is TGTACCAGCAGTTTAGCCCTGGGCGGGGAGCTGTTTTTT. Translating gives CTSSLALGGELFF.

A remark on this clonotype: One end of the junction varies from germline; a read error may be responsible. The genes are TRBV7-8 and TRBJ2-7; no clear D. This CDR3 comprises 13 residues. Germline V gene sequence: CDR1 SGHVS, CDR2 FQNEAQ. Written as DNA, the CDR3 is TGTGCCAGCGGCTTAGGGCTCTCCTACGAGCAGTACTTC. It specifies CASGLGLSYEQYF.

The rearrangement joins TRBV5-8 to TRBJ2-2; 9 nucleotides align to TRBD1. V was pared by 1 base and J by 1 base, with 11 bases of the junction left unmatched. CDR1 is SGHTS, CDR2 YDEGEE, per germline. The CDR3 contains 19 residues. The chain's CDR3 is CASSLRFGQGLVNTGELFF. For the CDR3, the DNA is TGTGCCAGCAGCTTGCGGTTCGGACAGGGGTTGGTGAACACCGGGGAGCTGTTTTTT. Together with reference TRBV5-8 and TRBJ2-2, the CDR3 gives the full variable domain: EAGVTQSPTHLIKTRGQQATLRCSPISGHTSVYWYQQALGLGLQFLLWYDEGEERNRGNFPPRFSGRQFPNYSSELNVNALELEDSALYLCASSLRFGQGLVNTGELFFGEGSRLTVL.

As to this clonotype: This may be a read error: a much more frequent sequence differs by one nucleotide. The chain has TRBV24-1 and TRBJ2-1; tentative D call: TRBD2 (6 bases). There are 17 residues in the CDR3. Germline V gene sequence: CDR1 KGHDR, CDR2 SFDVKD. CDR3 sequence reads: CATSDPFSGGAYSEQFF. The CDR3, as DNA: TGTGCCACCAGTGATCCCTTTAGCGGCGGCGCCTACAGTGAGCAGTTCTTC.

Regarding this clonotype: A much larger clonotype is one base distant, so this may be a read error. This chain links TRBV28 with TRBJ2-3, with 13 bases that match TRBD2. V shed 6 bases, J shed 6 bases, and the junction held 6 bases outside the gene matches. This CDR3 spans 15 amino acids. Germline CDR1 and CDR2: MDHEN and SYDVKM. CDR3 sequence: CASSGLAGVPDTQYF. CDR3 bases: TGTGCCAGCAGCGGACTAGCGGGAGTCCCGGATACGCAGTATTTT.

The chain combines TRBV7-8 with TRBJ2-7; D unclear. The V gene lost 5 bases and the J gene lost 2 bases, with 16 bases spanning the gap. Germline values: CDR1 SGHVS, CDR2 FQNEAQ. The CDR3 extends over 15 amino acids. CDR3 sequence (DNA): TGTGCCAGCAGCATTATCCTGACACCCACCTACGAGCAGTACTTC. Protein sequence: CASSIILTPTYEQYF.